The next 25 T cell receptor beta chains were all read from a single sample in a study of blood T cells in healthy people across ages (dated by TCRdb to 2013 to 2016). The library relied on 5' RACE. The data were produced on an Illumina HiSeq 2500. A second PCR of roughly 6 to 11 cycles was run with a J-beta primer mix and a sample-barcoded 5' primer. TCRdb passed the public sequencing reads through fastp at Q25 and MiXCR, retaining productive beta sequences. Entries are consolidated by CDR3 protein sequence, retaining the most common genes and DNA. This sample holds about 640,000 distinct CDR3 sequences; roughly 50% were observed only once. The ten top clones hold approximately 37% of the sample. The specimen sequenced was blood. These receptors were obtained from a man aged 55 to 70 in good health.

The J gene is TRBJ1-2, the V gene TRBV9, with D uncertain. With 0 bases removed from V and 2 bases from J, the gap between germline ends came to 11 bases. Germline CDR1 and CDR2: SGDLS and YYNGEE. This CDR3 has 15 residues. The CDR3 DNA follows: TGTGCCAGCAGCGTAGATTGGCAAATGAACTATGGCTACACCTTC. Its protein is CASSVDWQMNYGYTF.

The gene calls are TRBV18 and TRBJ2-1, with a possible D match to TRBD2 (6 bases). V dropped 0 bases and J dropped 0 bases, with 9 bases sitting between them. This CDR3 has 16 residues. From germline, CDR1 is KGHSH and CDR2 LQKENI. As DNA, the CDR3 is TGTGCCAGCTCACCACCGACGGGGGTCTCCTACAATGAGCAGTTCTTC. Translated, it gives CASSPPTGVSYNEQFF.

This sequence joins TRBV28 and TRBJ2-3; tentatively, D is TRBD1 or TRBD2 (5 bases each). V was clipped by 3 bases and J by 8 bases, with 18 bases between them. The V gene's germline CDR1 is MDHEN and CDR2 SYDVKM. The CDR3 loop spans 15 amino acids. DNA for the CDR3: TGTGCCAGCAGTTTCCCGGGACGCAGTGACCTTACGCAGTATTTT. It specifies CASSFPGRSDLTQYF. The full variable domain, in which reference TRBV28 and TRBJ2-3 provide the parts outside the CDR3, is DVKVTQSSRYLVKRTGEKVFLECVQDMDHENMFWYRQDPGLGLRLIYFSYDVKMKEKGDIPEGYSVSREKKERFSLILESASTNQTSMYLCASSFPGRSDLTQYFGPGTRLTVL.

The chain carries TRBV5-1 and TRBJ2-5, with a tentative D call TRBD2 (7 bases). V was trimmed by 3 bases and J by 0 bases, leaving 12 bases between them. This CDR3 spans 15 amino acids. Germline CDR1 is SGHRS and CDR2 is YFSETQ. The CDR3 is CASSWAGAHQETQYF. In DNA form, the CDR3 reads TGCGCCAGCAGCTGGGCGGGGGCCCACCAAGAGACCCAGTACTTC.

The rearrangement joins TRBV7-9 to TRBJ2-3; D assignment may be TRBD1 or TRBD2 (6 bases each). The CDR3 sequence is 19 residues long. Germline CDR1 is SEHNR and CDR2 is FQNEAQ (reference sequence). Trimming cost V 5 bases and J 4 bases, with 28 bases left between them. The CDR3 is CASSRDDAVLGGFADTQYF. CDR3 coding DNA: TGTGCCAGCAGCCGCGACGATGCCGTGCTAGGGGGGTTCGCAGATACGCAGTATTTT.

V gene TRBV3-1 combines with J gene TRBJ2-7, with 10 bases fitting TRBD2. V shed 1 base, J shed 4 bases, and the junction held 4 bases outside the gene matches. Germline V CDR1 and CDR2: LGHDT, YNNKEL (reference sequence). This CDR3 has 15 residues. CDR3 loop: CASSQALAGIYEQYF. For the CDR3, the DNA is TGTGCCAGCAGCCAAGCACTAGCGGGGATATACGAGCAGTACTTC.

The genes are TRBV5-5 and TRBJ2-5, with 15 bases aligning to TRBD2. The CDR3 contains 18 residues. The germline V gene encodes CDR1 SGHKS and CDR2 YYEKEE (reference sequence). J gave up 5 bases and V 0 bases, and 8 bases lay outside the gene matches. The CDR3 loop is CASSLGTSGGALMETQYF. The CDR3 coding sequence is TGTGCCAGCAGCTTGGGGACTAGCGGGGGGGCCCTCATGGAGACCCAGTACTTC.

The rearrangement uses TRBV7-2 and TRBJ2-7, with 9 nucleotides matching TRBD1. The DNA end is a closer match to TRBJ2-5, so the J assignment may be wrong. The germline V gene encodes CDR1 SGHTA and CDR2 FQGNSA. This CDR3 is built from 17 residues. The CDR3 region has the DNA TGTGCCAGCAGCTTAGTCAACAGGGGGCCACTCCAAGAGACCCAGTACTTC. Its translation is CASSLVNRGPLQETQYF.

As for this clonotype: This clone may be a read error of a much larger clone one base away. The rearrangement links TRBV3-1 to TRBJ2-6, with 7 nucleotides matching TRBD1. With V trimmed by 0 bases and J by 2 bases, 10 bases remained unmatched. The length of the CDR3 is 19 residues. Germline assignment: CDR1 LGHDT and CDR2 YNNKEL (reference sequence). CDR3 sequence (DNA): TGTGCCAGCAGCCAAGATCTTGTCGGGCAGGGGGCTGGGGCCAACGTCCTGACTTTC. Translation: CASSQDLVGQGAGANVLTF.

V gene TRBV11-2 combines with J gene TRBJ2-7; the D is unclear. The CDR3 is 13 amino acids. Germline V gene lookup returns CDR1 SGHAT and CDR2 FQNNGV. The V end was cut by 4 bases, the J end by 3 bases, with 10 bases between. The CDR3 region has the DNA TGTGCCAGCAGCTGCAAGGGCGGCTACGAGCAGTACTTC. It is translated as CASSCKGGYEQYF.

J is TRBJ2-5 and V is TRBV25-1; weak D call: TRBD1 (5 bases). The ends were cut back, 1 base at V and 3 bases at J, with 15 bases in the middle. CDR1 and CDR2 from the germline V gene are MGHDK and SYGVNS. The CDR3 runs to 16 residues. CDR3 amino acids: CASSESYRSMEETQYF. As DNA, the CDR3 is TGTGCCAGCAGTGAATCCTACAGGTCGATGGAAGAGACCCAGTACTTC.

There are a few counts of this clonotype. The CDR3 coding sequence is TGTGCCAGCAGTTACGGACTAGCGGGGGAACAAGAGACCCAGTACTTC. It translates to CASSYGLAGEQETQYF. V is TRBV6-2 or TRBV6-3 and J is TRBJ2-5, with 13 bases lining up with TRBD2. The CDR3 consists of 16 residues. Germline V gene data show CDR1 as MNHEY and CDR2 as SVGEGT. J was trimmed by 2 bases and V by 2 bases; bases with no gene match: 2.

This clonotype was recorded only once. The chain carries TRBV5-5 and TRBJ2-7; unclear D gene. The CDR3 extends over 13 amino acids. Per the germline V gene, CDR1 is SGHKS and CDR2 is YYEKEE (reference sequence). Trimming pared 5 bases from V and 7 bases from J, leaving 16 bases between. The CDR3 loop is CASSQAHGEEQYF. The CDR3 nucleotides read TGTGCCAGCAGTCAGGCCCACGGCGAGGAGCAGTACTTC.

In DNA, the CDR3 is TGTGCCAGCAAATTAGCGGGGGGCGGAGAGACCCAGTACTTC. Translated: CASKLAGGGETQYF. J is TRBJ2-5 and V is TRBV2, with 10 bases aligning to TRBD2. Germline CDR1 is SNHLY and CDR2 is FYNNEI. V lost 7 bases and J lost 4; bases outside the gene matches: 6. The CDR3 covers 14 residues. The whole variable domain, filled in from reference TRBV2 and TRBJ2-5, reads EPEVTQTPSHQVTQMGQEVILRCVPISNHLYFYWYRQILGQKVEFLVSFYNNEISEKSEIFDDQFSVERPDGSNFTLKIRSTKLEDSAMYFCASKLAGGGETQYFGPGTRLLVL.

The CDR3 DNA reads as TGTGCCAGCTGTTGGTCCGAGGGCGAGCAGTTCTTC. Translated, it gives CASCWSEGEQFF. The V gene is TRBV6-2 or TRBV6-3, the J gene TRBJ2-1, with D possibly TRBD2 on 5 matching bases. Per germline, CDR1 MNHEY and CDR2 SVGEGT. Trimming cost V 8 bases and J 10 bases, with 15 bases left between them. CDR3 length equals 12 residues.

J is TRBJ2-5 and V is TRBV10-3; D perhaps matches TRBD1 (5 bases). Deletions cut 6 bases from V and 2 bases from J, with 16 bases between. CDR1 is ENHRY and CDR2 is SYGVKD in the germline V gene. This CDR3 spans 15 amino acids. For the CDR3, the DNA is TGTGCCATCAGCCCTAACCCCGACAGACAAGAGACCCAGTACTTC. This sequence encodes CAISPNPDRQETQYF.

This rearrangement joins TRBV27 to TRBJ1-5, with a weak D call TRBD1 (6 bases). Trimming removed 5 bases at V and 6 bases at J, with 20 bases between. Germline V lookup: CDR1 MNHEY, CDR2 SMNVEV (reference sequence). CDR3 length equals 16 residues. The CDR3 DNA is TGTGCCAGCAGTCCCCGGCGGGGGGGCGAGGGTCAGCCCCAGCATTTT. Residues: CASSPRRGGEGQPQHF.

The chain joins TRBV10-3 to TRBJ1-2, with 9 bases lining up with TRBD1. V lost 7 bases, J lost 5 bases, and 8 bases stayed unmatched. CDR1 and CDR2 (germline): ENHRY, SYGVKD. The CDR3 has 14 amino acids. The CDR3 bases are TGTGCCATCACACAGGGGGCGTACGGGTATGGCTACACCTTC. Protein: CAITQGAYGYGYTF.

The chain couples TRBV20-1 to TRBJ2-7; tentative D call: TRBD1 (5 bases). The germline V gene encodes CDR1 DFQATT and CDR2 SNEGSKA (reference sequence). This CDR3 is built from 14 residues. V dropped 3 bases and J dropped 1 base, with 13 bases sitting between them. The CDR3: CSASSAGYSYEQYF. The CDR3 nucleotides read TGCAGTGCTAGCTCGGCAGGGTATTCCTACGAGCAGTACTTC.

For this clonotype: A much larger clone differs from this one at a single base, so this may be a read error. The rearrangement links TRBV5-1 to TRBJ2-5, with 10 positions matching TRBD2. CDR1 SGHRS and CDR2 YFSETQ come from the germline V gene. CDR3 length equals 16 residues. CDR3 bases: TGCGCCAGCTGCTTGGGAAAGCGGGGGGGCACAGAGACCCAGTACTTC. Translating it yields CASCLGKRGGTETQYF.

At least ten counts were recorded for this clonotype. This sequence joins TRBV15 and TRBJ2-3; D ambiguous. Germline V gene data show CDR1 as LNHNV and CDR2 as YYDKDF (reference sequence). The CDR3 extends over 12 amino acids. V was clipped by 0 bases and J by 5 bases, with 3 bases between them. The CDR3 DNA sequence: TGTGCCACCAGCAGAGATCGAGATACGCAGTATTTT. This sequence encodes CATSRDRDTQYF.

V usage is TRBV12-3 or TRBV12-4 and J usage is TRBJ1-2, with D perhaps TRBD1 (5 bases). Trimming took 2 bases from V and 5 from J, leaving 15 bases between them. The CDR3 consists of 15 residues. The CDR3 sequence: CASSLSAGSGYGYTF. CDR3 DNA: TGTGCCAGCAGTTTATCGGCAGGGTCGGGGTATGGCTACACCTTC.

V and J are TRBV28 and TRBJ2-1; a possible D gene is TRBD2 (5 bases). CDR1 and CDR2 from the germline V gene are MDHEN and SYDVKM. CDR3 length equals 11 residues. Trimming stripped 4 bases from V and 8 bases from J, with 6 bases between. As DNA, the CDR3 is TGTGCCAGCAGTTGGGAGTATGAGCAGTTCTTC. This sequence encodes CASSWEYEQFF.

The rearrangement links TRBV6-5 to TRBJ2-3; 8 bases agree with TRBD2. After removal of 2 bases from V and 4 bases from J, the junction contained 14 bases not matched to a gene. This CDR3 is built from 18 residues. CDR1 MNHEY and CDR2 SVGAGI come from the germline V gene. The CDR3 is CASSYAGVGTSLPDTQYF. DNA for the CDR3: TGTGCCAGCAGTTACGCGGGGGTCGGGACTAGTCTCCCAGATACGCAGTATTTT.

The CDR3 spells CASSVTGPDYGYTF. The CDR3 coding sequence is TGTGCCAGCAGCGTAACAGGGCCCGACTATGGCTACACCTTC. This sequence joins TRBV11-2 and TRBJ1-2; weak D call: TRBD1 (6 bases). Germline-derived CDR1 and CDR2 are SGHAT and FQNNGV. The CDR3 contains 14 residues. The germline V and J ends were trimmed by 5 bases and 3 bases, with 13 bases remaining between them.